The 31 T cell receptor beta chains below come from one sample, sequenced in a study of cytomegalovirus exposure and HLA in healthy donors. The PCR made use of 60 Vbeta and 13 Jbeta primers. TCRdb's table, derived via immunoSEQ multiplex PCR, lists solely in-frame clones and lacks some. The table includes about 150,000 clones, roughly 84% detected once. The sequenced sample consisted of PBMCs. The receptors were sampled from a woman between 18 and 29 years old in good health and CMV-seronegative.

The rearrangement uses TRBV28 and TRBJ2-1; 11 bases are shared with TRBD2. CDR3 length: 15 residues. CDR1 and CDR2 (germline): MDHEN, SYDVKM. The J segment lost 6 bases and the V segment lost 3 bases, leaving 4 bases of the junction unmatched. CDR3 in DNA: TGTGCCAGCAGTTTCCGACTAGCGGGGCGCAATGAGCAGTTCTTC. Amino acids: CASSFRLAGRNEQFF.

J is TRBJ2-5 and V is TRBV5-1, with 10 positions matching TRBD2. The CDR3 extends over 16 amino acids. The junction had 2 bases not matched to a gene; V was cut back by 0 bases and J by 0 bases. Germline assignment: CDR1 SGHRS and CDR2 YFSETQ. The DNA for the CDR3 is TGCGCCAGCAGCTTGGGCGGGACTAGCGACCAAGAGACCCAGTACTTC. Translated, it gives CASSLGGTSDQETQYF.

This chain links TRBV15 with TRBJ1-2, with 9 bases that match TRBD1. Germline V gene data show CDR1 as LNHNV and CDR2 as YYDKDF (reference sequence). The CDR3 runs to 15 residues. The J segment lost 8 bases and the V segment lost 3 bases, leaving 10 bases of the junction unmatched. CDR3 DNA sequence: TGTGCCACCAGCAGTCTCAGGACAGGGGACGGCGGCTACACCTTC. The encoded protein is CATSSLRTGDGGYTF.

The chain uses TRBV4-3 and TRBJ2-2; TRBD1 agrees at 9 bases. The germline CDR1 and CDR2 sequences are LGHNA and YSLEER. This CDR3 comprises 17 residues. V shed 0 bases, J shed 4 bases, and the junction held 6 bases outside the gene matches. The CDR3 bases are TGCGCCAGCAGCCAAGAGGTGACGGGACAGGGCACCGGGGAGCTGTTTTTT. Protein: CASSQEVTGQGTGELFF.

The V and J genes are TRBV9 and TRBJ2-5; 11 positions agree with TRBD2. CDR3 length equals 15 residues. J lost 9 bases, V lost 3 bases, and 10 bases had no gene match. Germline CDR1 and CDR2: SGDLS and YYNGEE. The CDR3 DNA reads as TGTGCCAGCAGCGGACGGACTAGCGGGCATGAGGCCCAGTACTTC. This sequence encodes CASSGRTSGHEAQYF.

The chain combines TRBV5-1 with TRBJ1-4; a possible D gene is TRBD1 (6 bases). Trimming removed 4 bases at V and 6 bases at J, with 16 bases between. The CDR3 is 15 amino acids. Germline V CDR1 and CDR2: SGHRS, YFSETQ. The CDR3 coding sequence is TGCGCCAGCAGCCGCGGACAGCCGAGGGATGAAAAACTGTTTTTT. It is translated as CASSRGQPRDEKLFF. Looking up the rest from reference TRBV5-1 and TRBJ1-4 gives the full variable domain: KAGVTQTPRYLIKTRGQQVTLSCSPISGHRSVSWYQQTPGQGLQFLFEYFSETQRNKGNFPGRFSGRQFSNSRSEMNVSTLELGDSALYLCASSRGQPRDEKLFFGSGTQLSVL.

This chain uses TRBV30 with TRBJ1-1; the D is unclear. Trimming stripped 4 bases from V and 3 bases from J, with 6 bases between. Germline V CDR1 and CDR2: GTSNPN, SVGIG (reference sequence). The CDR3 is 11 residues long. The CDR3 bases are TGTGCCTGGAACCAGGACACTGAAGCTTTCTTT. It codes for CAWNQDTEAFF.

The table lists this clone with a count of one. The chain uses TRBV15 and TRBJ2-5, with D possibly matching TRBD1 (6 bases). The J call may be mistaken, given a closer DNA end match to TRBJ2-7. CDR1 LNHNV and CDR2 YYDKDF come from the germline V gene (reference sequence). This CDR3 region has 12 residues. The CDR3: CATSLQGYEQYF. DNA of the CDR3: TGTGCCACCAGTTTACAGGGTTACGAGCAGTACTTC.

The chain joins TRBV30 to TRBJ2-3; D call uncertain. This CDR3 is 21 amino acids long. Germline CDR1 GTSNPN, CDR2 SVGIG (reference sequence). Trimming took off 4 bases at V and 3 bases at J, with 35 bases between the two ends. CDR3 sequence reads: CAWTLRSWLGEGEGLTDTQYF. CDR3 nucleotides: TGTGCCTGGACCCTAAGATCGTGGCTTGGAGAAGGAGAAGGCTTAACAGATACGCAGTATTTT.

The chain employs TRBV7-9 and TRBJ1-1; D is ambiguous. V dropped 5 bases and J dropped 0 bases, with 7 bases sitting between them. CDR3 length: 13 residues. Looked up from germline, CDR1 is SEHNR and CDR2 is FQNEAQ (reference sequence). The CDR3 nucleotides are TGTGCCAGCAGCGCGCTGGTGAACACTGAAGCTTTCTTT. Translating gives CASSALVNTEAFF.

The CDR3 protein is CASSSQGFPGELFF. The DNA for the CDR3 is TGTGCCAGCAGCTCTCAGGGTTTCCCCGGGGAGCTGTTTTTT. V gene TRBV6-4 combines with J gene TRBJ2-2, with D tentatively TRBD1 (5 bases). Germline CDR1 is MRHNA and CDR2 is SNTAGT. This CDR3 is 14 amino acids long. V was cut by 6 bases and J by 6 bases, with 14 bases left in between.

This clone was picked up a small number of times. The chain couples TRBV5-1 to TRBJ2-3; 8 nucleotides match TRBD2. V trimming: 0 bases; J trimming: 0 bases; junction bases outside the gene matches: 9. CDR3 size: 18 residues. Germline lookup yields CDR1 SGHRS and CDR2 YFSETQ. CDR3 sequence (DNA): TGCGCCAGCAGCTTGGAGCGGGGGTTTCCCTCTAGCACAGATACGCAGTATTTT. Amino acid sequence: CASSLERGFPSSTDTQYF.

V is TRBV5-1 and J is TRBJ2-7; 8 bases are shared with TRBD2. Losses at the gene ends were 7 bases for V and 5 bases for J; bases not matched to a gene: 8. The CDR3 length is 13 residues. From germline, CDR1 is SGHRS and CDR2 YFSETQ. This CDR3 reads CASGAGTRNEQYF. The CDR3 DNA follows: TGCGCCAGCGGGGCCGGGACTAGGAACGAGCAGTACTTC.

This clone was observed once. The V gene is TRBV11-2, the J gene TRBJ1-5, with unresolved D. This CDR3 has 15 residues. Between the trimmed V and J ends, which lost 2 bases and 1 base, there was a span of 9 bases. Germline CDR1 SGHAT, CDR2 FQNNGV. DNA for the CDR3: TGTGCCAGCAGCTTAAATACCAGGAGCAATCAGCCCCAGCATTTT. This encodes CASSLNTRSNQPQHF.

This chain uses TRBV27 with TRBJ2-5; D gene ambiguous. Trimming removed 1 base from V and 3 bases from J, with 9 bases in between. CDR3 length: 14 amino acids. From germline, CDR1 is MNHEY and CDR2 SMNVEV (reference sequence). The DNA for the CDR3 is TGTGCCAGCAGTTTATGGTCTACGGAAGAGACCCAGTACTTC. This codes for CASSLWSTEETQYF.

This clone has only one observation. The gene calls are TRBV2 and TRBJ2-5, with 8 positions matching TRBD1. V gave up 6 bases and J gave up 2 bases; unmatched junction bases: 2. The germline gives CDR1 SNHLY, CDR2 FYNNEI. The CDR3 totals 13 residues. Here the CDR3 DNA reads TGTGCCAGCAGCCGACAGGGGCAAGAGACCCAGTACTTC. Translation: CASSRQGQETQYF.

This clone showed up just a few times. The chain has TRBV7-2 and TRBJ2-1, with D perhaps matching TRBD2 (6 bases). Trimming stripped 5 bases from V and 8 bases from J, with 19 bases between. Germline CDR1 SGHTA, CDR2 FQGNSA. This CDR3 contains 15 residues. CDR3 sequence reads: CASSLGAGPGDEQFF. CDR3 bases: TGTGCCAGCAGCCTCGGAGCGGGTCCGGGGGATGAGCAGTTCTTC.

The J gene is TRBJ2-7, the V gene TRBV5-1; 7 bases agree with TRBD2. CDR1 is SGHRS, CDR2 YFSETQ, per germline. This CDR3 has 14 residues. After removal of 5 bases from V and 1 base from J, the junction contained 6 bases not matched to a gene. The CDR3 region is CASSGGSLSYEQYF. In DNA form, the CDR3 reads TGCGCCAGCAGTGGCGGGAGCCTTTCCTACGAGCAGTACTTC.

Here the CDR3 reads CASSPADRLNTGELFF. Here the CDR3 DNA reads TGTGCCAGCAGCCCCGCCGACAGATTAAACACCGGGGAGCTGTTTTTT. The chain employs TRBV7-8 and TRBJ2-2, with D possibly matching TRBD1 (5 bases). Trimming took off 5 bases at V and 2 bases at J, with 15 bases between the two ends. CDR3 size: 16 residues. Germline CDR1 SGHVS, CDR2 FQNEAQ. The full variable domain, rest sourced from reference TRBV7-8 and TRBJ2-2, is GAGVSQSPRYKVAKRGQDVALRCDPISGHVSLFWYQQALGQGPEFLTYFQNEAQLDKSGLPSDRFFAERPEGSVSTLKIQRTQQEDSAVYLCASSPADRLNTGELFFGEGSRLTVL.

The rearrangement links TRBV5-8 to TRBJ2-5, with 7 nucleotides matching TRBD1. This CDR3 contains 16 residues. V lost 5 bases and J lost 1; bases outside the gene matches: 11. Germline values: CDR1 SGHTS, CDR2 YDEGEE. The CDR3 sequence is CASRRPYTGVQETQYF. DNA for the CDR3: TGTGCCAGCAGGCGCCCTTATACAGGGGTCCAAGAGACCCAGTACTTC.

The chain combines TRBV10-3 with TRBJ1-6, with D possibly being TRBD1 (6 bases). Germline assignment: CDR1 ENHRY and CDR2 SYGVKD. Trimming shortened V by 6 bases and J by 6 bases, and 24 bases separated the two germline ends. The CDR3 has 18 amino acids. CDR3 sequence: CAISIELTGKSGNSPLHF. CDR3 bases: TGTGCCATCAGCATCGAGTTAACAGGGAAATCGGGTAATTCACCCCTCCACTTT.

The chain combines TRBV28 with TRBJ2-5; D is possibly TRBD2 (5 bases). Germline CDR1 MDHEN, CDR2 SYDVKM. The CDR3 runs 11 residues. Trimming pared 2 bases from V and 7 bases from J, leaving 5 bases between. The CDR3 DNA is TGTGCCAGCAGTTTAGGGAGGACCCAGTACTTC. The encoded protein is CASSLGRTQYF.

This clone occurred once. The rearrangement joins TRBV28 to TRBJ1-5; 9 positions match TRBD1. V dropped 5 bases and J dropped 6; count of bases not matched to a gene: 8. Germline V gene lookup returns CDR1 MDHEN and CDR2 SYDVKM. The CDR3 sequence is 15 residues long. The CDR3 protein is CASSTTGGWIQPQHF. CDR3 nucleotide sequence: TGTGCCAGCAGTACTACAGGGGGCTGGATTCAGCCCCAGCATTTT.

This chain uses TRBV10-3 with TRBJ1-1; tentative D call: TRBD1 (6 bases). Germline values: CDR1 ENHRY, CDR2 SYGVKD. The CDR3 totals 14 residues. The V and J ends lost 6 bases and 7 bases respectively, with 18 bases between them. For the CDR3, the DNA is TGTGCCATCAGACCATCCCGGGACACCCGTGAAGCTTTCTTT. This gives the protein CAIRPSRDTREAFF.

This chain connects TRBV6-1 to TRBJ1-2; 7 positions agree with TRBD1. V lost 6 bases and J lost 11; bases outside the gene matches: 15. The CDR3 consists of 14 residues. Germline lookup yields CDR1 MNHNS and CDR2 SASEGT. As DNA, the CDR3 is TGTGCCAGCAGGACCGGGACAGAAGGCAGTGGATACACCTTC. Translation: CASRTGTEGSGYTF.

The chain joins TRBV6-6 to TRBJ1-2; D perhaps matches TRBD1 (6 bases). The CDR3 loop spans 15 amino acids. The V and J ends lost 5 bases and 4 bases respectively, with 17 bases between them. Germline loops: CDR1 MNHNY, CDR2 SVGAGI (reference sequence). CDR3 residues: CASSAPQGTSYGYTF. In DNA, the CDR3 is TGTGCCAGCAGTGCCCCGCAGGGGACGAGCTATGGCTACACCTTC.

This clone was counted only a few times. The genes are TRBV11-2 and TRBJ2-1, with TRBD2 as a possible D gene (6 bases). Germline assignment: CDR1 SGHAT and CDR2 FQNNGV. The CDR3 is 13 residues long. V was pared by 0 bases and J by 12 bases, with 12 bases between. The CDR3 loop reads CASSLDRVGGQFF. The CDR3 DNA is TGTGCCAGCAGCTTAGACCGGGTGGGGGGGCAGTTCTTC.

V is TRBV7-9 and J is TRBJ1-5; TRBD1 agrees at 8 bases. CDR3 length equals 14 residues. The V gene end was trimmed by 3 bases and the J gene end by 7 bases; junction bases not matched to a gene: 5. CDR1 SEHNR and CDR2 FQNEAQ come from the germline V gene (reference sequence). The CDR3 nucleotides read TGTGCCAGCAGCTTCCAGGGGGCAAAACAGCCCCAGCATTTT. Translating gives CASSFQGAKQPQHF.

This clone was detected a few times. This rearrangement joins TRBV7-2 to TRBJ2-5; TRBD2 might be the D (6 bases). This CDR3 comprises 16 residues. Trimming stripped 5 bases from V and 5 bases from J, with 21 bases between. Germline V gene sequence: CDR1 SGHTA, CDR2 FQGNSA. CDR3 region: CASSTRTGLGGETQYF. In DNA, the CDR3 is TGTGCCAGCAGCACCCGGACGGGACTCGGTGGGGAGACCCAGTACTTC.

The rearrangement joins TRBV19 to TRBJ2-1, with 7 bases that match TRBD2. Per the germline V gene, CDR1 is LNHDA and CDR2 is SQIVND (reference sequence). Losses at the gene ends were 0 bases for V and 6 bases for J; bases not matched to a gene: 14. The CDR3 spans 18 residues. CDR3 in DNA: TGTGCCAGTAGTATAGAGCCCCCTGCTTGGGAGGGGAGCAATGAGCAGTTCTTC. It encodes CASSIEPPAWEGSNEQFF.

The gene calls are TRBV5-1 and TRBJ1-1; a possible D gene is TRBD1 (6 bases). Germline V CDR1 and CDR2: SGHRS, YFSETQ. V gave up 0 bases and J gave up 1 base, with 13 bases separating them. This CDR3 has 16 amino acids. The CDR3, as DNA: TGCGCCAGCAGCTTGGCCTCCCGCAGGGGGAACACTGAAGCTTTCTTT. This encodes CASSLASRRGNTEAFF.